Below are 32 T cell receptor beta chains sequenced from a single sample in a study of T cells in Graves' hyperthyroidism and ophthalmopathy. RNA transcripts gave rise to amplified TCR beta CDR3 regions. HTBI primers were used for first-round RT-PCR of the TCR CDR3. TCRdb ran MiXCR on the multiplex PCR reads and lists one entry per CDR3 protein. Of 700,000 or so distinct CDR3 sequences in the sample, roughly 15% are singletons; the top ten hold under 9.5%. Sequenced input: blood. The receptors here all came from a man between 18 and 35 years old with Graves' hyperthyroidism.

This clonotype was detected many times. This chain connects TRBV2 to TRBJ1-1, with 10 positions matching TRBD1. CDR3 size: 15 residues. Germline V gene lookup returns CDR1 SNHLY and CDR2 FYNNEI. Trimming took 5 bases from V and 1 from J; bases not matched to a gene: 4. This CDR3 reads CASSLGQGWNTEAFF. The DNA for the CDR3 is TGTGCCAGCAGTCTGGGACAGGGGTGGAACACTGAAGCTTTCTTT.

The rearrangement uses TRBV18 and TRBJ1-1; TRBD1 aligns across 7 bases. The V gene's germline CDR1 is KGHSH and CDR2 LQKENI. This CDR3 comprises 16 residues. J was trimmed by 4 bases and V by 6 bases; bases with no gene match: 14. The CDR3 protein is CASSRQGGSLGTEAFF. DNA of the CDR3: TGTGCCAGCTCCCGACAGGGAGGCTCATTGGGCACTGAAGCTTTCTTT.

This clonotype was observed a few times. This sequence joins TRBV28 and TRBJ2-7; the D gene could be TRBD1 or TRBD2 (5 bases each). Germline V gene sequence: CDR1 MDHEN, CDR2 SYDVKM. V was pared by 5 bases and J by 7 bases, with 21 bases between. This CDR3 contains 15 residues. CDR3 nucleotide sequence: TGTGCCAGCAGTCCGGTAGGGACGGCTGGCGATGAGCAGTACTTC. It translates to CASSPVGTAGDEQYF.

There are a few counts of this clonotype. The gene calls are TRBV9 and TRBJ2-5; 8 nucleotides line up with TRBD1. The CDR3 loop spans 16 amino acids. Germline V gene data show CDR1 as SGDLS and CDR2 as YYNGEE. V shed 3 bases and J 3 bases; nucleotides not matched to a gene: 10. The CDR3 region has the DNA TGTGCCAGCAGCGCCAGGGGGCGGTTGGATAAAGAGACCCAGTACTTC. Translating gives CASSARGRLDKETQYF.

This clonotype was counted a few times. The chain carries TRBV30 and TRBJ1-5, with D maybe TRBD1 (5 bases). Trimming took off 7 bases at V and 0 bases at J, with 16 bases between the two ends. The CDR3 covers 15 residues. Per germline, CDR1 GTSNPN and CDR2 SVGIG (reference sequence). The CDR3 bases are TGTGCCTACTCGCACGGGGCGGGTAGCAATCAGCCCCAGCATTTT. As protein: CAYSHGAGSNQPQHF.

In this sample, this clonotype turned up many times. The chain couples TRBV7-9 to TRBJ2-3; 7 bases fit TRBD1. Looked up from germline, CDR1 is SEHNR and CDR2 is FQNEAQ (reference sequence). The V and J ends lost 5 bases and 2 bases, in that order; junction bases with no gene match: 4. This CDR3 has 14 amino acids. The CDR3 reads CASSPGQTTDTQYF. In DNA, the CDR3 is TGTGCCAGCAGCCCGGGACAGACCACAGATACGCAGTATTTT.

The sample holds a few counts of this clonotype. This CDR3 is CASSQVTFSTEAFF. The CDR3 DNA is TGCGCCAGCAGCCAAGTGACATTCAGCACTGAAGCTTTCTTT. The chain has TRBV4-1 and TRBJ1-1, with unresolved D. This CDR3 contains 14 residues. Germline V lookup: CDR1 MGHRA, CDR2 YSYEKL. Trimming shortened V by 1 base and J by 4 bases, and 10 bases separated the two germline ends.

This clonotype was detected once. The chain couples TRBV25-1 to TRBJ2-1; TRBD1 aligns across 9 bases. V was clipped by 3 bases and J by 5 bases; unmatched bases: 5. The CDR3 covers 15 residues. Per germline, CDR1 MGHDK and CDR2 SYGVNS. For the CDR3, the DNA is TGTGCCAGCAGTGACCCGGGACAGGGCGACAATGAGCAGTTCTTC. Protein product: CASSDPGQGDNEQFF.

The table lists this clonotype with many counts. The rearrangement joins TRBV28 to TRBJ2-7, with TRBD1 matching over 7 bases. CDR1 is MDHEN, CDR2 SYDVKM, per germline. CDR3 length equals 14 residues. The ends lost 8 bases at V and 2 bases at J; junction bases unmatched: 9. DNA for the CDR3: TGTGCCAGCCTTACCCGACAGGGACCCTACGAGCAGTACTTC. It translates to CASLTRQGPYEQYF.

The chain's CDR3 is CSVAAGSGSPDTQYF. CDR3 DNA sequence: TGCAGCGTTGCAGCGGGTTCGGGGAGCCCAGATACGCAGTATTTT. The chain carries TRBV29-1 and TRBJ2-3; D perhaps matches TRBD2 (6 bases). In germline, CDR1 is SQVTM, CDR2 ANQGSEA. The CDR3 extends over 15 amino acids. V was shortened by 4 bases and J by 4 bases, with 18 bases between the two germline ends.

This clonotype was seen repeatedly, ten times or more. This chain connects TRBV6-2 or TRBV6-3 to TRBJ2-5; possible D gene TRBD2, 6 bases. Germline V gives CDR1 MNHEY, CDR2 SVGEGT. There are 16 residues in the CDR3. V dropped 6 bases and J dropped 4 bases, with 21 bases sitting between them. CDR3 sequence: CASRLVGLPPGETQYF. As DNA, the CDR3 is TGTGCCAGCAGACTGGTGGGACTCCCACCGGGAGAGACCCAGTACTTC.

The V and J genes are TRBV15 and TRBJ2-1, with 7 bases matching TRBD1. The CDR3 consists of 15 residues. Germline values: CDR1 LNHNV, CDR2 YYDKDF (reference sequence). Trimming removed 3 bases from V and 3 bases from J; junction bases left unmatched: 5. CDR3 in amino acids: CATSRDRRFYNEQFF. CDR3 nucleotide sequence: TGTGCCACCAGCAGGGACAGGAGATTCTACAATGAGCAGTTCTTC.

The gene calls are TRBV6-2 or TRBV6-3 and TRBJ2-5, with 8 bases fitting TRBD2. V shed 5 bases, J shed 4 bases, and the junction held 6 bases outside the gene matches. This CDR3 has 14 residues. Germline V gene data show CDR1 as MNHEY and CDR2 as SVGEGT. The CDR3 nucleotides are TGTGCCAGCAGTATACTCGGGGGGGCAGAGACCCAGTACTTC. Protein product: CASSILGGAETQYF.

In this sample, this clonotype turned up a few times. The V and J genes are TRBV20-1 and TRBJ1-2; possible D gene TRBD1, 5 bases. The length of the CDR3 is 10 residues. CDR1 DFQATT and CDR2 SNEGSKA come from the germline V gene (reference sequence). Trimming removed 3 bases from V and 7 bases from J, with 6 bases in between. CDR3 in DNA: TGCAGTGCTAGTCAGGGTGGCTACACCTTC. Residues: CSASQGGYTF.

CDR3 region: CASSSLGTSGRGSYNEQFF. The CDR3 DNA reads as TGTGCCAGCAGCTCCCTAGGGACTAGCGGGAGGGGATCCTACAATGAGCAGTTCTTC. The chain uses TRBV7-9 and TRBJ2-1, with TRBD2 identical over 16 bases. The germline V gene has CDR1 SEHNR and CDR2 FQNEAQ (reference sequence). The CDR3 is made up of 19 amino acids. J lost 1 base, V lost 4 bases, and 7 bases had no gene match.

Turning to this clonotype: This could be a read error, since a much larger clone is one nucleotide away. The chain carries TRBV30 and TRBJ1-4; D is ambiguous. Germline CDR1 is GTSNPN and CDR2 is SVGIG (reference sequence). The germline V and J ends were trimmed by 3 bases and 0 bases, with 5 bases remaining between them. This CDR3 is 13 amino acids long. CDR3 coding DNA: TGTGCCTGGAGCGGGGCAACTAATGAAAAACTGTTTTTT. Its protein is CAWSGATNEKLFF.

Details on this clonotype: This may stem from a read error, because a much larger clone lies one nucleotide away. V is TRBV3-1 and J is TRBJ2-3; 7 bases match TRBD2. This CDR3 region has 13 residues. The V gene end was trimmed by 5 bases and the J gene end by 10 bases; junction bases not matched to a gene: 9. CDR1 and CDR2 (germline): LGHDT, YNNKEL (reference sequence). The CDR3 DNA is TGTGCCAGCAGCGGACTAGTTCGTGATGCGCAGTATTTT. Translated: CASSGLVRDAQYF.

The chain has TRBV10-3 and TRBJ2-1; D not resolved. The CDR3 extends over 14 amino acids. CDR1 ENHRY and CDR2 SYGVKD come from the germline V gene. Trimming shortened V by 0 bases and J by 4 bases, and 7 bases separated the two germline ends. CDR3 sequence reads: CAISESGSYNEQFF. The CDR3 region has the DNA TGTGCCATCAGTGAGTCTGGCAGTTACAATGAGCAGTTCTTC.

J is TRBJ2-7 and V is TRBV7-9; 8 nucleotides align to TRBD1. Per germline, CDR1 SEHNR and CDR2 FQNEAQ (reference sequence). This CDR3 spans 13 amino acids. V shed 8 bases and J 2 bases; nucleotides not matched to a gene: 5. CDR3 DNA sequence: TGTGCCAGCGGGGAACAGGGGGCCTACGAGCAGTACTTC. It encodes CASGEQGAYEQYF. Looking up the rest from reference TRBV7-9 and TRBJ2-7 gives the full variable domain: DTGVSQNPRHKITKRGQNVTFRCDPISEHNRLYWYRQTLGQGPEFLTYFQNEAQLEKSRLLSDRFSAERPKGSFSTLEIQRTEQGDSAMYLCASGEQGAYEQYFGPGTRLTVT.

The chain is built from TRBV20-1 and TRBJ1-5, with D maybe TRBD1 (5 bases). This CDR3 has 14 residues. The V and J ends lost 5 bases and 0 bases respectively, with 11 bases between them. CDR1 DFQATT and CDR2 SNEGSKA come from the germline V gene (reference sequence). The CDR3 protein is CSAGDGYSNQPQHF. The DNA of the CDR3 is TGCAGTGCTGGGGACGGGTATAGCAATCAGCCCCAGCATTTT.

This clonotype was observed a few times. CDR3: CASTQLGASNEKLFF. The DNA for the CDR3 is TGTGCCAGCACCCAGTTGGGGGCCTCTAATGAAAAACTGTTTTTT. The chain links TRBV7-9 to TRBJ1-4; perhaps TRBD1 as D (6 bases). With 7 bases removed from V and 3 bases from J, the gap between germline ends came to 15 bases. CDR3 length: 15 residues. Per germline, CDR1 SEHNR and CDR2 FQNEAQ (reference sequence).

The rearrangement links TRBV2 to TRBJ2-6; D might be TRBD1 (5 bases). Trimming shortened V by 10 bases and J by 9 bases, and 10 bases separated the two germline ends. The CDR3 sequence is 11 residues long. Germline lookup yields CDR1 SNHLY and CDR2 FYNNEI. CDR3 loop: CATDSSNVLTF. Here the CDR3 DNA reads TGTGCCACAGACAGTAGCAACGTCCTGACTTTC.

The V and J genes are TRBV2 and TRBJ2-7; 9 bases align to TRBD1. Germline V gene data show CDR1 as SNHLY and CDR2 as FYNNEI. V was clipped by 9 bases and J by 4 bases; unmatched bases: 7. The CDR3 has 13 amino acids. The CDR3 DNA reads TGTGCCAGTAATCGGGACAGGGCTTACGAGCAGTACTTC. Encoded protein: CASNRDRAYEQYF.

This clonotype came up many times. The V call is TRBV27, the J call TRBJ2-7, with TRBD2 as a possible D gene (6 bases). V was cut by 3 bases and J by 2 bases, with 14 bases left in between. The CDR3 totals 15 residues. The V gene's germline CDR1 is MNHEY and CDR2 SMNVEV (reference sequence). The CDR3 sequence: CASSFGGSGPYEQYF. DNA of the CDR3: TGTGCCAGCAGTTTTGGAGGTAGCGGACCCTACGAGCAGTACTTC.

This clonotype was seen ten or more times. V gene TRBV15 combines with J gene TRBJ1-5; D is ambiguous. Trimming stripped 0 bases from V and 6 bases from J, with 9 bases between. The CDR3 sequence is 14 residues long. CDR1 LNHNV and CDR2 YYDKDF come from the germline V gene (reference sequence). CDR3 DNA sequence: TGTGCCACCAGCAGAGACTTCGGTGGTCAGCCCCAGCATTTT. It codes for CATSRDFGGQPQHF.

In the case of this clonotype: A much larger clone differs by one base, so this may be a read error. This chain links TRBV7-9 with TRBJ2-1; 10 nucleotides line up with TRBD2. The CDR3 is made up of 16 amino acids. The J segment lost 0 bases and the V segment lost 5 bases, leaving 4 bases of the junction unmatched. The germline V gene has CDR1 SEHNR and CDR2 FQNEAQ (reference sequence). CDR3 sequence reads: CASSHRLAGSYNEQFF. In DNA, the CDR3 is TGTGCCAGCAGCCATCGACTAGCGGGCTCCTACAATGAGCAGTTCTTC.

This clonotype was recorded at least ten times. The chain links TRBV7-2 to TRBJ2-3, with D tentatively TRBD2 (6 bases). The V end was cut by 1 base, the J end by 6 bases, with 14 bases between. The CDR3 has 15 residues. Germline V gene data show CDR1 as SGHTA and CDR2 as FQGNSA. CDR3: CASSLVPRGGDTQYF. CDR3 nucleotides: TGTGCCAGCAGCTTAGTCCCGAGGGGAGGCGATACGCAGTATTTT.

CDR3 residues: CASSTLGTGANTEAFF. The DNA of the CDR3 is TGTGCCAGCTCAACCTTGGGGACAGGGGCGAACACTGAAGCTTTCTTT. V and J are TRBV18 and TRBJ1-1; 10 nucleotides align to TRBD1. Germline V lookup: CDR1 KGHSH, CDR2 LQKENI. The CDR3 runs 16 residues. Germline trimming cut 5 bases from V and 1 base from J; bases unmatched to any gene: 7. Together with reference TRBV18 and TRBJ1-1, the CDR3 gives the full variable domain: NAGVMQNPRHLVRRRGQEARLRCSPMKGHSHVYWYRQLPEEGLKFMVYLQKENIIDESGMPKERFSAEFPKEGPSILRIQQVVRGDSAAYFCASSTLGTGANTEAFFGQGTRLTVV.

In this sample, this clonotype turned up many times. This rearrangement joins TRBV28 to TRBJ2-5; 9 positions match TRBD1. The germline V gene encodes CDR1 MDHEN and CDR2 SYDVKM. The CDR3 is 17 residues long. V shed 6 bases, J shed 2 bases, and the junction held 13 bases outside the gene matches. The CDR3 nucleotides read TGTGCCAGCAGGCGTCCGGACAGGGGTTTAGGTCAAGAGACCCAGTACTTC. Its translation is CASRRPDRGLGQETQYF.

Concerning this clonotype: The CDR3 does not end in the conserved phenylalanine or tryptophan, so this is likely a read error. The chain combines TRBV12-3 or TRBV12-4 with TRBJ2-1, with a possible D match to TRBD2 (5 bases). Trimming removed 7 bases at V and 10 bases at J, with 20 bases between. The CDR3 extends over 14 amino acids. The CDR3 loop is CASIAGDTRWEQFS. The DNA for the CDR3 is TGTGCCAGCATCGCCGGGGATACCCGATGGGAGCAGTTCTCC.

This clonotype was counted once. A much larger clone is a single base away; this may be a read error. The V and J genes are TRBV7-2 and TRBJ2-3; 10 bases line up with TRBD2. The CDR3 totals 18 residues. V lost 5 bases to trimming and J lost 5 bases; unmatched junction nucleotides: 16. Germline CDR1 reads SGHTA; CDR2 reads FQGNSA. The CDR3 sequence is CASSLFSGGEMIGDTQYF. As DNA, the CDR3 is TGTGCCAGCAGCCTATTCAGCGGGGGGGAGATGATAGGAGATACGCAGTATTTT.

The sample holds many counts of this clonotype. The chain links TRBV18 to TRBJ2-5, with D perhaps being TRBD1 or TRBD2 (5 bases each). Trimming took 2 bases from V and 4 from J, leaving 17 bases between them. In germline, CDR1 is KGHSH, CDR2 LQKENI. The CDR3 totals 16 residues. In nucleotides, the CDR3 is TGTGCCAGCTCACCAGGGACCGGGGTCCGCCTAGAGACCCAGTACTTC. Amino acid sequence: CASSPGTGVRLETQYF.